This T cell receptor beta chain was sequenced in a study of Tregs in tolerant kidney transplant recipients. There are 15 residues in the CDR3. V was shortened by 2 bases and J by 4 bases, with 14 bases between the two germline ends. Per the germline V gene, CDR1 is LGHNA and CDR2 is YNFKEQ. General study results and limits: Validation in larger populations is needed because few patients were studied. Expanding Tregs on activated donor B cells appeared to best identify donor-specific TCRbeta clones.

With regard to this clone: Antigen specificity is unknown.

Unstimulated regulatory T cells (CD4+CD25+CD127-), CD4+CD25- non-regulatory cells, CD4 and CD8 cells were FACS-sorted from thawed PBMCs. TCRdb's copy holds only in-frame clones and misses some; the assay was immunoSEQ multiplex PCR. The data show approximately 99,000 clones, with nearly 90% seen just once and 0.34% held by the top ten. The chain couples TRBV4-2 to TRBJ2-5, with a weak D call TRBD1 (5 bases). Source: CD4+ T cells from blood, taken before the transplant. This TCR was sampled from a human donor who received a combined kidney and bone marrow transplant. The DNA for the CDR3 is TGTGCCAGCAGCCAATCCCTAGGGGTGGGAGAGACCCAGTACTTC. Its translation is CASSQSLGVGETQYF.